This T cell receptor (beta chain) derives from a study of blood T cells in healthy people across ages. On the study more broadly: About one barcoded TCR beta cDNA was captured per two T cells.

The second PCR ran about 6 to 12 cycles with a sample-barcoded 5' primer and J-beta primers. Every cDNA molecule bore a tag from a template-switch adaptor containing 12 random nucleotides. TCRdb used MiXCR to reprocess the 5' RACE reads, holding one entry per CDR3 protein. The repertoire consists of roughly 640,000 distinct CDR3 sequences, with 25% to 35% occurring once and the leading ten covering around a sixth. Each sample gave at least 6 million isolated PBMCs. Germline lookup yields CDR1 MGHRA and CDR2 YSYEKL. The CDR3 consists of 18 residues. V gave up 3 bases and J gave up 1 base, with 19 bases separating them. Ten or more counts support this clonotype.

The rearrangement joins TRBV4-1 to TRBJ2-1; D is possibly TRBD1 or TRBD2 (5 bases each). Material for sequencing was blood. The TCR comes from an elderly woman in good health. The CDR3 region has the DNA TGCGCCAGCAGCCAGGGGAGATCAGGGTTGGTGTCCTACAATGAGCAGTTCTTC. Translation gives CASSQGRSGLVSYNEQFF.